These T cell receptor beta chains were read from a single sample in a study of blood T cell repertoires in COVID-19. Produced via immunoSEQ multiplex PCR; TCRdb's table is partial and in-frame only. The table lists about 64,000 clones, 75% to 95% of them singletons. The sequenced material came from peripheral blood. The receptor source for this set is a woman aged 80 or over with active COVID-19. The CDR3 runs from the conserved cysteine through the conserved F or W. The order of the fields is clone size, D gene, V gene, J gene, CDR3 DNA, CDR3 protein. D genes are given only for firm matches. Rows give clone size only sometimes, using once, few, many, or a class for an expanded clone.

clone_size: NA
d_call: TRBD2
v_call: TRBV2
j_call: TRBJ2-1
cdr3_nt: TGTGCCAGCAGTTATAATGGACTAGCGGCGAACAATGAGCAGTTCTTC
cdr3_aa: CASSYNGLAANNEQFF

clone_size: NA
d_call: NA
v_call: TRBV4-1
j_call: TRBJ2-3
cdr3_nt: TGCGCCAGCAGCCAAGATCCAAGCACAGATACGCAGTATTTT
cdr3_aa: CASSQDPSTDTQYF

clone_size: NA
d_call: TRBD1
v_call: TRBV4-1
j_call: TRBJ1-2
cdr3_nt: TGCGCCAGCAGCCCGGACAGGGCAAGCTATGGCTACACCTTC
cdr3_aa: CASSPDRASYGYTF

clone_size: NA
d_call: NA
v_call: TRBV5-5
j_call: TRBJ2-2
cdr3_nt: TGTGCCAGCAGCCCCTCGGGTAACACCGGGGAGCTGTTTTTT
cdr3_aa: CASSPSGNTGELFF

clone_size: NA
d_call: NA
v_call: TRBV5-5
j_call: TRBJ2-2
cdr3_nt: TGTGCCAGCAGCTTGCCGGGCAGGGGAGGGTTTGCCGGGGAGCTGTTTTTT
cdr3_aa: CASSLPGRGGFAGELFF

clone_size: NA
d_call: TRBD2
v_call: TRBV18
j_call: TRBJ2-7
cdr3_nt: TGTGCCAGCTCCCTTAGCGGGGATGTCGACGAGCAGTACTTC
cdr3_aa: CASSLSGDVDEQYF

clone_size: NA
d_call: TRBD2
v_call: TRBV19
j_call: TRBJ2-1
cdr3_nt: TGTGCCAGTAGTAACAGCGGGAGGAATGAGCAGTTCTTC
cdr3_aa: CASSNSGRNEQFF

clone_size: NA
d_call: NA
v_call: TRBV19
j_call: TRBJ2-7
cdr3_nt: TGTGCCAGTAGTCCCCGAGGAGGGGCTAGCTCCTACGAGCAGTACTTC
cdr3_aa: CASSPRGGASSYEQYF

clone_size: NA
d_call: TRBD1
v_call: TRBV4-1
j_call: TRBJ1-2
cdr3_nt: TGCGCCAGCAGCCAAGAGGCACAGGGGGCAAACTATGGCTACACCTTC
cdr3_aa: CASSQEAQGANYGYTF

clone_size: NA
d_call: NA
v_call: TRBV28
j_call: TRBJ2-1
cdr3_nt: TGTGCCAGCAGTTTACAGGGCTATGAGCAGTTCTTC
cdr3_aa: CASSLQGYEQFF

clone_size: NA
d_call: TRBD2
v_call: TRBV7-8
j_call: TRBJ2-7
cdr3_nt: TGTGCCAGCAGCTTAAGCGAGCGGGAGGGCCTAAGAATCGAGCAGTACTTC
cdr3_aa: CASSLSEREGLRIEQYF

clone_size: NA
d_call: NA
v_call: TRBV19
j_call: TRBJ1-1
cdr3_nt: TGTGCCAGTAGTGTGGGCCCGGGGGCTGAAGCTTTCTTT
cdr3_aa: CASSVGPGAEAFF

clone_size: NA
d_call: NA
v_call: TRBV28
j_call: TRBJ2-2
cdr3_nt: TGTGCCAGCAGGGGCTACACCGGGGAGCTGTTTTTT
cdr3_aa: CASRGYTGELFF

clone_size: NA
d_call: NA
v_call: TRBV4-2
j_call: TRBJ2-5
cdr3_nt: TGTGCCAGCAGGGAGGGGGGGACTCAAGAGACCCAGTACTTC
cdr3_aa: CASREGGTQETQYF

clone_size: NA
d_call: TRBD2
v_call: TRBV28
j_call: TRBJ2-2
cdr3_nt: TGTGCCAGCAGTTTTAGGCTAGCGGGAGTATACACCGGGGAGCTGTTTTTT
cdr3_aa: CASSFRLAGVYTGELFF

clone_size: NA
d_call: TRBD1
v_call: TRBV4-1
j_call: TRBJ2-3
cdr3_nt: TGCGCCAGCAGCCAAGATCCCACAGGGGGCGGTCGCACAGATACGCAGTATTTT
cdr3_aa: CASSQDPTGGGRTDTQYF

clone_size: NA
d_call: NA
v_call: TRBV19
j_call: TRBJ1-5
cdr3_nt: TGTGCCAGTGGGACACTTAGCAATCAGCCCCAGCATTTT
cdr3_aa: CASGTLSNQPQHF

clone_size: NA
d_call: NA
v_call: TRBV3-1/TRBV3-2
j_call: TRBJ1-4
cdr3_nt: TGTGCCAGCAGCCTAGACGGGGAGACTAATGAAAAACTGTTTTTT
cdr3_aa: CASSLDGETNEKLFF

clone_size: once
d_call: NA
v_call: TRBV11-2
j_call: TRBJ2-3
cdr3_nt: TGTGCCAGCAGCTCTCAGGGGCCAGATACGCAGTATTTT
cdr3_aa: CASSSQGPDTQYF

clone_size: NA
d_call: TRBD1
v_call: TRBV5-8
j_call: TRBJ1-4
cdr3_nt: TGTGCCAGCAGCATAAAGGGGGCTTCTAATGAAAAACTGTTTTTT
cdr3_aa: CASSIKGASNEKLFF

clone_size: NA
d_call: NA
v_call: TRBV7-9
j_call: TRBJ2-7
cdr3_nt: TGTGCCAGCAGCCCCGTCTACGAGCAGTACTTC
cdr3_aa: CASSPVYEQYF

clone_size: NA
d_call: TRBD1
v_call: TRBV28
j_call: TRBJ1-1
cdr3_nt: TGTGCCAGCGCCGACAGGGCCACTGAAGCTTTCTTT
cdr3_aa: CASADRATEAFF

clone_size: NA
d_call: NA
v_call: TRBV7-2
j_call: TRBJ2-2
cdr3_nt: TGTGCCAGCAGCCCTAGTTATACCACCGGGGAGCTGTTTTTT
cdr3_aa: CASSPSYTTGELFF

clone_size: NA
d_call: TRBD1
v_call: TRBV19
j_call: TRBJ1-2
cdr3_nt: TGTGCCAGTAGTCCGTCAGGGGGCAACTATGGCTACACCTTC
cdr3_aa: CASSPSGGNYGYTF

clone_size: once
d_call: NA
v_call: TRBV6-6
j_call: TRBJ2-7
cdr3_nt: TGTGCCAGCAGGAAGGGTGACCTCGCGGGCGAGCAGTACTTC
cdr3_aa: CASRKGDLAGEQYF

clone_size: NA
d_call: NA
v_call: TRBV6-1
j_call: TRBJ1-6
cdr3_nt: TGTGCCAGCAGTGAAGGAGGGGGTAGGCCTGCGCCCCTCCACTTT
cdr3_aa: CASSEGGGRPAPLHF

clone_size: NA
d_call: TRBD1
v_call: TRBV6-1
j_call: TRBJ2-2
cdr3_nt: TGTGCCAGCAGTGTTCCGGGACAGGGTTGGAGTGCGGAGCTGTTTTTT
cdr3_aa: CASSVPGQGWSAELFF

clone_size: few
d_call: TRBD1
v_call: TRBV18
j_call: TRBJ1-2
cdr3_nt: TGTGCCAGCTCACAAGGGGGCAGGGACTATGGCTACACCTTC
cdr3_aa: CASSQGGRDYGYTF

clone_size: NA
d_call: TRBD1
v_call: TRBV5-4
j_call: TRBJ1-2
cdr3_nt: TGTGCCAGCAGCTTGCAGGCAGGGGGAGGTGATGGCTACACCTTC
cdr3_aa: CASSLQAGGGDGYTF

clone_size: NA
d_call: TRBD1
v_call: TRBV7-9
j_call: TRBJ2-3
cdr3_nt: TGTGCCAGCAGCTCCGAAACAGGGGGCTGGACAGATACGCAGTATTTT
cdr3_aa: CASSSETGGWTDTQYF

clone_size: NA
d_call: TRBD1
v_call: TRBV5-6
j_call: TRBJ1-1
cdr3_nt: TGTGCCAGCAGCTCCAGAGTACAGGGGGCAAACACTGAAGCTTTCTTT
cdr3_aa: CASSSRVQGANTEAFF

clone_size: NA
d_call: NA
v_call: TRBV7-9
j_call: TRBJ1-2
cdr3_nt: TGTGCCAGCAGCCACCGACAAGACTATGGCTACACCTTC
cdr3_aa: CASSHRQDYGYTF

clone_size: few
d_call: TRBD2
v_call: TRBV27
j_call: TRBJ2-2
cdr3_nt: TGTGCCAGCAGGTCCCTTAGCGGGAGGGCCCTGGGGGAGCTGTTTTTT
cdr3_aa: CASRSLSGRALGELFF

clone_size: NA
d_call: NA
v_call: TRBV14
j_call: TRBJ2-7
cdr3_nt: TGTGCCAGCAGCCAGGTGAGCTCCTACGAGCAGTACTTC
cdr3_aa: CASSQVSSYEQYF

clone_size: NA
d_call: NA
v_call: TRBV3-1/TRBV3-2
j_call: TRBJ1-1
cdr3_nt: TGTGCCAGCAGCCACCGGGACACGCCTTACACTGAAGCTTTCTTT
cdr3_aa: CASSHRDTPYTEAFF

clone_size: once
d_call: NA
v_call: TRBV5-1
j_call: TRBJ2-5
cdr3_nt: TGCGCCAGCAGCTTGAACATCCAAGAGACCCAGTACTTC
cdr3_aa: CASSLNIQETQYF

clone_size: few
d_call: NA
v_call: TRBV28
j_call: TRBJ2-7
cdr3_nt: TGTGCCAGCAGTGGGTTCAGGGGTTACGAGCAGTACTTC
cdr3_aa: CASSGFRGYEQYF

clone_size: few
d_call: TRBD1
v_call: TRBV27
j_call: TRBJ2-5
cdr3_nt: TGTGCCAGCAGTTTATGGGGGACAGGGGTGGGAGAGACCCAGTACTTC
cdr3_aa: CASSLWGTGVGETQYF

clone_size: NA
d_call: TRBD1
v_call: TRBV5-1
j_call: TRBJ2-6
cdr3_nt: TGCGCCAGCAGCGGACAGGGACGATCTGGGGCCAACGTCCTGACTTTC
cdr3_aa: CASSGQGRSGANVLTF

clone_size: NA
d_call: TRBD1
v_call: TRBV11-1
j_call: TRBJ2-3
cdr3_nt: TGTGCCAGCAGTCCACGTGGCAGGGGGTTTGAAGATACGCAGTATTTT
cdr3_aa: CASSPRGRGFEDTQYF

clone_size: NA
d_call: NA
v_call: TRBV6-5
j_call: TRBJ1-3
cdr3_nt: TGTGCCAGCAGCCGGGCGGGTTTAGGAAACACCATATATTTT
cdr3_aa: CASSRAGLGNTIYF

clone_size: NA
d_call: TRBD1
v_call: TRBV2
j_call: TRBJ2-1
cdr3_nt: TGTGCCAGCAGCCGGGACAGCTCCTACAATGAGCAGTTCTTC
cdr3_aa: CASSRDSSYNEQFF

clone_size: once
d_call: NA
v_call: TRBV28
j_call: TRBJ2-5
cdr3_nt: TGTGCCAGCAGCTCAACGCTCGGGGAGACCCAGTACTTC
cdr3_aa: CASSSTLGETQYF

clone_size: NA
d_call: NA
v_call: TRBV24-1
j_call: TRBJ2-3
cdr3_nt: TGTGCCACCAGCATCGGAGATACGCAGTATTTT
cdr3_aa: CATSIGDTQYF

clone_size: NA
d_call: NA
v_call: TRBV5-1
j_call: TRBJ1-5
cdr3_nt: TGCGCCAGCAGCTTGGGTACAGGCCTCAATCAGCCCCAGCATTTT
cdr3_aa: CASSLGTGLNQPQHF

clone_size: once
d_call: TRBD1
v_call: TRBV28
j_call: TRBJ1-6
cdr3_nt: TGTGCCAGCAGTTTGAGGACAGGGGGCACCTATAATTCACCCCTCCACTTT
cdr3_aa: CASSLRTGGTYNSPLHF

clone_size: NA
d_call: TRBD1
v_call: TRBV25-1
j_call: TRBJ1-3
cdr3_nt: TGTGCCAGTTGGGGACAGTCATCGAGGGGAAACACCATATATTTT
cdr3_aa: CASWGQSSRGNTIYF

clone_size: NA
d_call: TRBD2
v_call: TRBV15
j_call: TRBJ2-7
cdr3_nt: TGTGCCACCAGCAGAGTCGGGACTAGTGGTGAGCAGTACTTC
cdr3_aa: CATSRVGTSGEQYF

clone_size: NA
d_call: NA
v_call: TRBV19
j_call: TRBJ1-5
cdr3_nt: TGTGCCAGTAGTATCCCCCGGGACTATCAGCCCCAGCATTTT
cdr3_aa: CASSIPRDYQPQHF